The 10 T cell receptor beta chains reported below all come from one sample, sequenced in a study of blood T cell repertoires in COVID-19. Sequencing used immunoSEQ multiplex PCR; TCRdb keeps in-frame clones, though not all of them. Here the sample spans a few hundred thousand clones, roughly 84% being singletons. The sequencing input was peripheral blood. The receptors were sampled from a woman aged 40 to 50 who had recovered from COVID-19.

V and J are TRBV30 and TRBJ2-7; D is possibly TRBD1 (6 bases). V was shortened by 8 bases and J by 2 bases, with 22 bases between the two germline ends. The germline V gene encodes CDR1 GTSNPN and CDR2 SVGIG (reference sequence). The CDR3 has 15 amino acids. The CDR3 spells CALSGTGTTTYEQYF. CDR3 DNA: TGTGCCCTGAGCGGTACCGGGACAACGACCTACGAGCAGTACTTC.

The sample holds one count of this clone. V is TRBV6-1 and J is TRBJ2-5, with 11 bases matching TRBD2. V shed 4 bases, J shed 2 bases, and the junction held 6 bases outside the gene matches. The CDR3 totals 16 residues. Germline loops: CDR1 MNHNS, CDR2 SASEGT. CDR3 sequence (DNA): TGTGCCAGCAGTGGGGCGCTAGCGGGGGGACAAGAGACCCAGTACTTC. This codes for CASSGALAGGQETQYF.

The chain has TRBV6-6 and TRBJ1-4; 9 bases map to TRBD1. V shed 0 bases, J shed 7 bases, and the junction held 6 bases outside the gene matches. The germline V gene encodes CDR1 MNHNY and CDR2 SVGAGI (reference sequence). The CDR3 contains 16 residues. CDR3 DNA sequence: TGTGCCAGCAGTTACTCTCCGGGACAGGGTCCTGAAAAACTGTTTTTT. It yields the protein CASSYSPGQGPEKLFF.

This clone was seen a handful of times. This chain links TRBV7-9 with TRBJ2-1; 10 bases agree with TRBD1. Germline loops: CDR1 SEHNR, CDR2 FQNEAQ (reference sequence). The CDR3 covers 15 residues. With V trimmed by 4 bases and J by 3 bases, 3 bases remained unmatched. Here the CDR3 DNA reads TGTGCCAGCAGCTACGGACAGGGGGTCTACAATGAGCAGTTCTTC. Amino acids: CASSYGQGVYNEQFF.

The gene calls are TRBV9 and TRBJ2-3; tentatively, D is TRBD2 (5 bases). Deletions cut 4 bases from V and 6 bases from J, with 12 bases between. This CDR3 has 13 amino acids. CDR1 is SGDLS, CDR2 YYNGEE, per germline. The CDR3 nucleotides read TGTGCCAGCAGCCGGACTCTATTTGATACGCAGTATTTT. Translation gives CASSRTLFDTQYF.

This chain connects TRBV5-1 to TRBJ2-1, with 9 bases fitting TRBD1. CDR3 length: 14 residues. Looked up from germline, CDR1 is SGHRS and CDR2 is YFSETQ. V trimming: 0 bases; J trimming: 8 bases; junction bases outside the gene matches: 3. CDR3 in DNA: TGCGCCAGCAGCTTGGCGGGACAGGGCGATGAGCAGTTCTTC. It specifies CASSLAGQGDEQFF. Full variable domain (rest looked up from reference TRBV5-1 and TRBJ2-1): KAGVTQTPRYLIKTRGQQVTLSCSPISGHRSVSWYQQTPGQGLQFLFEYFSETQRNKGNFPGRFSGRQFSNSRSEMNVSTLELGDSALYLCASSLAGQGDEQFFGPGTRLTVL.

The chain combines TRBV13 with TRBJ2-7; 8 nucleotides align to TRBD1. Germline V gene lookup returns CDR1 PRHDT and CDR2 FYEKMQ (reference sequence). Losses at the gene ends were 7 bases for V and 2 bases for J; bases not matched to a gene: 13. This CDR3 has 16 amino acids. CDR3 DNA sequence: TGTGCCAGCACGTTCATAGGGACAGGATCTCCCTACGAGCAGTACTTC. Residues: CASTFIGTGSPYEQYF. The full variable domain, with the rest looked up from reference TRBV13 and TRBJ2-7, is AAGVIQSPRHLIKEKRETATLKCYPIPRHDTVYWYQQGPGQDPQFLISFYEKMQSDKGSIPDRFSAQQFSDYHSELNMSSLELGDSALYFCASTFIGTGSPYEQYFGPGTRLTVT.

This clone was seen only a few times. V and J are TRBV2 and TRBJ1-4, with D perhaps matching TRBD1 (6 bases). The CDR3 extends over 14 amino acids. Germline assignment: CDR1 SNHLY and CDR2 FYNNEI. V lost 6 bases, J lost 7 bases, and 15 bases lay in between. CDR3 nucleotide sequence: TGTGCCAGCAGGAACAGGGTAAAGGGTGAAAAACTGTTTTTT. This codes for CASRNRVKGEKLFF.

The chain combines TRBV10-1 with TRBJ2-5; possibly TRBD2 for D (5 bases). Trimming removed 2 bases from V and 3 bases from J, with 10 bases in between. The CDR3 sequence is 14 residues long. From germline, CDR1 is WNHNN and CDR2 SYGVQD (reference sequence). The CDR3 nucleotides are TGCGCCAGCAGTGAGACCAGCGGTAAAGAGACCCAGTACTTC. It encodes CASSETSGKETQYF.

This clone appeared a single time. The CDR3 coding sequence is TGCAGCGCCGACACAGGGCTGCCAAACTATGGCTACACCTTC. Encoded protein: CSADTGLPNYGYTF. The chain carries TRBV29-1 and TRBJ1-2; maybe TRBD1 (6 bases). Per germline, CDR1 SQVTM and CDR2 ANQGSEA. CDR3 size: 14 residues. With 7 bases removed from V and 2 bases from J, the gap between germline ends came to 17 bases.